This T cell receptor beta chain is drawn from a study of OX40 agonist ivuxolimab in advanced cancers. Peripheral blood came from all dose cohorts at three timepoints. Produced via immunoSEQ multiplex PCR; TCRdb's table is partial and in-frame only. The sample lists 50,000 to 65,000 clones; over 90% were seen once. Germline assignment: CDR1 SQVTM and CDR2 ANQGSEA. The CDR3 length is 14 residues. V was shortened by 3 bases and J by 2 bases, with 13 bases between the two germline ends. The sequence was collected from an adult with an advanced solid tumor such as melanoma, head and neck, liver or kidney cancer. The V call is TRBV29-1, the J call TRBJ2-5, with D unresolved. The sequenced sample was CD4+ or CD8+ T cells sorted from blood, obtained in a trial of the OX40 agonist ivuxolimab. DNA for the CDR3: TGCAGCGTTGATTACCCTGCTGCTCAAGAGACCCAGTACTTC. Protein sequence: CSVDYPAAQETQYF.